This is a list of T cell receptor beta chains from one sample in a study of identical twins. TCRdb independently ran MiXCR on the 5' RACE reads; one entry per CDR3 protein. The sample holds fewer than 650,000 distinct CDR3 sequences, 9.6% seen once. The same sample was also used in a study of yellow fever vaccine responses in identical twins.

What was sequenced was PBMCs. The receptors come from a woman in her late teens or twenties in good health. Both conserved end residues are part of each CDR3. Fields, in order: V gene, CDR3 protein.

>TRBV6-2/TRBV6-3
CASRYRGSSTDTQYF
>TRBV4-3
CASSQEGAGNYNEQFF
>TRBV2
CASSGLRTGEKLFF
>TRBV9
CASSGRDRGREQYF
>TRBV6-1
CASSRQAGQLDYEQYF
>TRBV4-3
CASSHGQAPTDTQYF
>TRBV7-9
CASSLVSSRSTDTQYF
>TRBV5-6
CASSLAPGAGYEQYF
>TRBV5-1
CASSLVRGSTDTQYF
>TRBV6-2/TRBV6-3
CASSYSNRVMNTEAFF
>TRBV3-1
CASRPGTGVLVPYNEQFF
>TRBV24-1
CATSAANRVTGELFF
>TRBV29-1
CSAVASGKTYNEQFF
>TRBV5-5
CASSLEARSQETQYF
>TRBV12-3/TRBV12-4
CASSSTAPPLHF
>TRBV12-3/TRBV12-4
CASNRQGAGATGELFF
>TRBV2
CASADRGIQGGQYF
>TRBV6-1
CASSDRYNEQFF
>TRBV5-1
CASAFMDRVYGYTF
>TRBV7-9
CASSLADQGRSGELFF
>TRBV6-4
CASSAGLGNQPQHF
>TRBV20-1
CSAIEGGEYEQYF
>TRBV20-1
CSARVMGGRSDTQYF
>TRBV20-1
CSAQQGADSTDTQYF
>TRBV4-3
CASSQDYSPGELFF
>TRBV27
CASSSGKLGRNTGELFF
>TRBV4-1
CASSLGAGGPNTQYF
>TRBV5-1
CASSLEVNTGELFF
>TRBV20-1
CSANPFYNEQYF
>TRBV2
CASSDYFQYF
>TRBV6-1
CASSRPDSPQETQYF
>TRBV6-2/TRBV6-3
CASNDSPETQYF
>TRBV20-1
CSASAAEYTSGANVLTF
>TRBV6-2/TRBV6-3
CASSSRFLPGQGARQPQHF
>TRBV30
CAWRSSGRGTDTQYF
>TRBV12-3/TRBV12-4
CASSRAIAAYTDTQYF
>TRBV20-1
CSAITSGSTDTQYF
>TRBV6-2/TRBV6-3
CASTSHGTSGSMRYNEQFF
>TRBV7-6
CASSLGQGNTDTQYF
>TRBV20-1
CSASPDDRVDNEQFF
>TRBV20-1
CSADRDRGTGELFF
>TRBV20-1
CSARRQGTGGIHEQYF
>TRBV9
CASSVGGTGGESIYF
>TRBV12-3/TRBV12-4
CASSHRDRGDEQFF
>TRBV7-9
CASSPRLGEGNSYEQYF
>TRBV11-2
CASSLGTGLSSGANVLTF
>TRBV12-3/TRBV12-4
CASSPSKGKETQYF
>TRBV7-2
CASSPSGGSRAKNIQYF
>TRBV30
CAWGTGNNSPLHF
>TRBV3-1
CASSQDAGAPGDTQYF
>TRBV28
CASSFGLAGYTDTQYF
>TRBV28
CASSFEDRGYNEQFF
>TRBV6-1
CASSPRTVTGELFF
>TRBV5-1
CASSLEFGDTQYF
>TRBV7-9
CASSATGAETYQETQYF
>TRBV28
CASSLSRRTLDF
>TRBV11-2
CASSLDPGGRQPQHF
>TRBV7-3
CATPTPKQGVGEKLFF
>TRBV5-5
CASSVTSGAYNEQFF
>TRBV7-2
CASSLPGLAGVPSTDTQYF